This is a list of T cell receptor beta chains from one sample in a study of cytomegalovirus exposure and HLA in healthy donors. Sequencing was performed with immunoSEQ multiplex PCR; in TCRdb, only in-frame clones are kept and a portion is missing. The sample includes 100,000 to 150,000 clones, 75% to 90% of them seen just once. Source material: PBMCs. Receptors were obtained from a middle-aged woman in good health and CMV-seropositive. Each CDR3 is given with its conserved first and last residue. The order of the fields is CDR3 length, J gene, V gene, CDR3 protein.

CDR3 length: 14; J gene: TRBJ2-5; V gene: TRBV10-3; CDR3 protein: CAISATGGSETQYF
CDR3 length: 14; J gene: TRBJ1-2; V gene: TRBV7-9; CDR3 protein: CASGAGSPSLGYTF
CDR3 length: 15; J gene: TRBJ1-6; V gene: TRBV7-8; CDR3 protein: CASSLGGGMGSPLHF
CDR3 length: 13; J gene: TRBJ2-5; V gene: TRBV5-1; CDR3 protein: CASSLEHQETQYF
CDR3 length: 13; J gene: TRBJ1-6; V gene: TRBV7-9; CDR3 protein: CASDGRNNSPLHF
CDR3 length: 11; J gene: TRBJ2-5; V gene: TRBV10-2; CDR3 protein: CATRQAETQYF
CDR3 length: 17; J gene: TRBJ2-1; V gene: TRBV7-7; CDR3 protein: CASTPGLAGVGNNEQFF
CDR3 length: 15; J gene: TRBJ1-2; V gene: TRBV27; CDR3 protein: CASSFRRAEPYGYTF
CDR3 length: 12; J gene: TRBJ2-1; V gene: TRBV6-5; CDR3 protein: CASSYSRGEQFF
CDR3 length: 11; J gene: TRBJ2-5; V gene: TRBV7-9; CDR3 protein: CSSSFEETQYF
CDR3 length: 14; J gene: TRBJ2-1; V gene: TRBV21-1; CDR3 protein: CASSKIANNPEQFF
CDR3 length: 15; J gene: TRBJ2-7; V gene: TRBV4-1; CDR3 protein: CASSPSGTEKYEQYF
CDR3 length: 14; J gene: TRBJ1-2; V gene: TRBV6-5; CDR3 protein: CASRRGQGNYGYTF
CDR3 length: 14; J gene: TRBJ1-2; V gene: TRBV28; CDR3 protein: CASSLVGEAYGYTF
CDR3 length: 12; J gene: TRBJ2-7; V gene: TRBV6-5; CDR3 protein: CASSAPGGEQYF
CDR3 length: 14; J gene: TRBJ2-5; V gene: TRBV9; CDR3 protein: CASSVALEGETQYF
CDR3 length: 13; J gene: TRBJ2-1; V gene: TRBV29-1; CDR3 protein: CSVEASLYNEQFF
CDR3 length: 12; J gene: TRBJ1-1; V gene: TRBV19; CDR3 protein: CASSYRAAEAFF
CDR3 length: 15; J gene: TRBJ1-1; V gene: TRBV12-5; CDR3 protein: CASGLGGSLNTEAFF
CDR3 length: 14; J gene: TRBJ1-1; V gene: TRBV9; CDR3 protein: CASSVAHGQVEAFF
CDR3 length: 16; J gene: TRBJ2-2; V gene: TRBV9; CDR3 protein: CASSVALRGGTGELFF
CDR3 length: 14; J gene: TRBJ2-1; V gene: TRBV5-4; CDR3 protein: CASSSPGTYNEQFF
CDR3 length: 16; J gene: TRBJ2-2; V gene: TRBV2; CDR3 protein: CASSYKTSGNTGELFF
CDR3 length: 14; J gene: TRBJ2-4; V gene: TRBV27; CDR3 protein: CASSLAGGRNIQYF
CDR3 length: 14; J gene: TRBJ1-1; V gene: TRBV2; CDR3 protein: CASRTLGGDTEAFF
CDR3 length: 13; J gene: TRBJ1-1; V gene: TRBV19; CDR3 protein: CASGESMNTEAFF
CDR3 length: 17; J gene: TRBJ1-5; V gene: TRBV27; CDR3 protein: CASSLFRGQGGDQPQHF
CDR3 length: 12; J gene: TRBJ1-2; V gene: TRBV7-9; CDR3 protein: CASSLGLGGYTF
CDR3 length: 15; J gene: TRBJ2-1; V gene: TRBV18; CDR3 protein: CASSLQGLQANEQFF
CDR3 length: 15; J gene: TRBJ2-5; V gene: TRBV23-1; CDR3 protein: CASSRTRDRQETQYF
CDR3 length: 13; J gene: TRBJ1-1; V gene: TRBV6-1; CDR3 protein: CASSEAANRKAFF
CDR3 length: 16; J gene: TRBJ1-1; V gene: TRBV5-1; CDR3 protein: CASSLGGTGEGTEAFF
CDR3 length: 15; J gene: TRBJ2-5; V gene: TRBV6-5; CDR3 protein: CASRLLLSGQETQYF
CDR3 length: 16; J gene: TRBJ2-3; V gene: TRBV7-9; CDR3 protein: CASSFTTGLKTDTQYF
CDR3 length: 19; J gene: TRBJ1-3; V gene: TRBV19; CDR3 protein: CASSIGQGNISTSGNTIYF
CDR3 length: 14; J gene: TRBJ2-7; V gene: TRBV5-1; CDR3 protein: CASSLVTSSYEQYF
CDR3 length: 15; J gene: TRBJ1-1; V gene: TRBV7-9; CDR3 protein: CASSLARVGYTEAFF
CDR3 length: 14; J gene: TRBJ1-2; V gene: TRBV28; CDR3 protein: CASSFTGGDYGYTF
CDR3 length: 14; J gene: TRBJ1-5; V gene: TRBV7-2; CDR3 protein: CASSLAGGNQPQHF
CDR3 length: 14; J gene: TRBJ2-2; V gene: TRBV7-2; CDR3 protein: CASSLITATGELFF
CDR3 length: 15; J gene: TRBJ1-2; V gene: TRBV5-5; CDR3 protein: CASSSSPGTGYGYTF
CDR3 length: 17; J gene: TRBJ2-1; V gene: TRBV15; CDR3 protein: CATSRDLVRESYNEQFF
CDR3 length: 12; J gene: TRBJ1-1; V gene: TRBV5-8; CDR3 protein: CASSLRTGEAFF
CDR3 length: 15; J gene: TRBJ2-1; V gene: TRBV7-6; CDR3 protein: CASSLSVALLNEQFF
CDR3 length: 13; J gene: TRBJ2-1; V gene: TRBV7-9; CDR3 protein: CASSFSGVEEQFF
CDR3 length: 17; J gene: TRBJ2-3; V gene: TRBV7-2; CDR3 protein: CASSSVGGGADGDTQYF
CDR3 length: 15; J gene: TRBJ2-2; V gene: TRBV10-3; CDR3 protein: CAIKSGTDNTGELFF
CDR3 length: 17; J gene: TRBJ1-1; V gene: TRBV6-1; CDR3 protein: CASSEWTGGDLGTEAFF
CDR3 length: 15; J gene: TRBJ2-2; V gene: TRBV11-2; CDR3 protein: CASSLELAGVGELFF
CDR3 length: 14; J gene: TRBJ1-2; V gene: TRBV5-4; CDR3 protein: CASSLQGEVYGYTF
CDR3 length: 15; J gene: TRBJ1-6; V gene: TRBV6-5; CDR3 protein: CASSYGGQPNSPLHF
CDR3 length: 14; J gene: TRBJ2-5; V gene: TRBV6-6; CDR3 protein: CASSYRLAGGLQYF
CDR3 length: 12; J gene: TRBJ1-2; V gene: TRBV7-2; CDR3 protein: CASSLRQGGYTF
CDR3 length: 16; J gene: TRBJ2-7; V gene: TRBV4-1; CDR3 protein: CASSQATGGGFYEQYF
CDR3 length: 15; J gene: TRBJ2-2; V gene: TRBV6-6; CDR3 protein: CASRYTGGATGELFF